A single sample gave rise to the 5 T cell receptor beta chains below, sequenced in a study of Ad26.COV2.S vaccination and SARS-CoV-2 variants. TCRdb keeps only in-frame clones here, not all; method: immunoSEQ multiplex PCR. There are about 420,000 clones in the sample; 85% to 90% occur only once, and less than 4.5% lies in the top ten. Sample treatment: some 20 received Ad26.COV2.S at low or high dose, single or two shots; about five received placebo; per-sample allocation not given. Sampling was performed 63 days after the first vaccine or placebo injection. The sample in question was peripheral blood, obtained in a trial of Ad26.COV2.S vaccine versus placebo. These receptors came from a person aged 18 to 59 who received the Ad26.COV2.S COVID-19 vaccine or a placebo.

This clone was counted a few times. The CDR3 nucleotides read TGTGCCAGTAGTTCGCAGTTTGAGGGTAGCTCTGGGGCCAACGTCCTGACTTTC. It is translated as CASSSQFEGSSGANVLTF. The chain combines TRBV19 with TRBJ2-6; maybe TRBD2 (5 bases). The CDR3 runs to 18 residues. Trimming took 5 bases from V and 0 from J, leaving 17 bases between them. Per the germline V gene, CDR1 is LNHDA and CDR2 is SQIVND (reference sequence).

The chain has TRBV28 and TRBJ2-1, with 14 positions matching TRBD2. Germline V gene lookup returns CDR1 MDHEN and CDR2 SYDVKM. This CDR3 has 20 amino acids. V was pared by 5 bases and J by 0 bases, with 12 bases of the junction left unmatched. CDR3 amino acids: CASSPWKTSGGDGSYNEQFF. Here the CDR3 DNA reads TGTGCCAGCAGTCCCTGGAAGACTAGCGGGGGGGACGGCTCCTACAATGAGCAGTTCTTC.

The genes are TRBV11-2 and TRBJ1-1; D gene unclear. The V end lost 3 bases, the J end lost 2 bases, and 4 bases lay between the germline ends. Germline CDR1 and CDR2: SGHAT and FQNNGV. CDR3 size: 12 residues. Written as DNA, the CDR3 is TGTGCCAGCAGCTTGAGTAACACTGAAGCTTTCTTT. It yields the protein CASSLSNTEAFF. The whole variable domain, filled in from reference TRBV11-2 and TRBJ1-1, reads EAGVAQSPRYKIIEKRQSVAFWCNPISGHATLYWYQQILGQGPKLLIQFQNNGVVDDSQLPKDRFSAERLKGVDSTLKIQPAKLEDSAVYLCASSLSNTEAFFGQGTRLTVV.

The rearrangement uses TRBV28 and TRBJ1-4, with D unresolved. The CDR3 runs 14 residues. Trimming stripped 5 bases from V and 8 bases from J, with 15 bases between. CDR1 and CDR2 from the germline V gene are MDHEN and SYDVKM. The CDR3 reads CASSPGLPTEKLFF. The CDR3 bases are TGTGCCAGCAGTCCAGGTTTACCCACAGAAAAACTGTTTTTT.

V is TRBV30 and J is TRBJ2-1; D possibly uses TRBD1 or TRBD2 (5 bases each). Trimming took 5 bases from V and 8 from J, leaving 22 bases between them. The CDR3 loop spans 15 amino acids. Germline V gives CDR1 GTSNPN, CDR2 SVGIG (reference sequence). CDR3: CAWEALRAGFYEQFF. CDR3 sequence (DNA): TGTGCCTGGGAAGCCCTGAGGGCAGGGTTTTATGAGCAGTTCTTC. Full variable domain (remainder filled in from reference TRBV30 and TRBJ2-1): SQTIHQWPATLVQPVGSPLSLECTVEGTSNPNLYWYRQAAGRGLQLLFYSVGIGQISSEVPQNLSASRPQDRQFILSSKKLLLSDSGFYLCAWEALRAGFYEQFFGPGTRLTVL.